This T cell receptor (beta chain) was identified during a study of STAT5B mutations in CD4+ large granular lymphocyte leukemia. The V gene lost 2 bases and the J gene lost 5 bases, with 5 bases spanning the gap. The CDR3 sequence is 13 residues long. Per the germline V gene, CDR1 is SGHRS and CDR2 is YFSETQ. The data were produced by immunoSEQ multiplex PCR, yet TCRdb's version contains in-frame clones alone and is incomplete. The profile covers 25,000 to 35,000 clones, with 71% appearing a single time and about 0.45% taken by the ten largest. Sequenced: CD4+ T cells from blood buffy coats. V is TRBV5-1 and J is TRBJ1-6; D gene ambiguous. This TCR came from a human donor in good health. The CDR3 is CASSFQDNSPLHF. Written as DNA, the CDR3 is TGCGCCAGCAGCTTTCAAGATAATTCACCCCTCCACTTT.